These 2 T cell receptor beta chains were sequenced from one sample in a study of STAT5B mutations in CD4+ large granular lymphocyte leukemia. The repertoire was sequenced with immunoSEQ multiplex PCR; TCRdb's copy has only in-frame clones and lacks some. The sample carries tens of thousands of clones, over 60% recorded once. Sequencing input: CD4+ T cells from blood buffy coats. These receptors all stem from a human donor in good health.

The chain joins TRBV20-1 to TRBJ2-1, with no clear D. The ends were cut back, 1 base at V and 7 bases at J, with 5 bases in the middle. In germline, CDR1 is DFQATT, CDR2 SNEGSKA (reference sequence). The length of the CDR3 is 11 residues. The CDR3, as DNA: TGCAGTGCTAGAGCTGTAAATGAGCAGTTCTTC. Its protein is CSARAVNEQFF.

The rearrangement uses TRBV18 and TRBJ1-1, with D uncertain. Germline V CDR1 and CDR2: KGHSH, LQKENI. The CDR3 runs 13 residues. The V end lost 3 bases, the J end lost 2 bases, and 7 bases lay between the germline ends. The CDR3 region is CASSPESNTEAFF. CDR3 coding DNA: TGTGCCAGCTCACCTGAGAGTAACACTGAAGCTTTCTTT. The full variable domain, in which reference TRBV18 and TRBJ1-1 provide the parts outside the CDR3, is NAGVMQNPRHLVRRRGQEARLRCSPMKGHSHVYWYRQLPEEGLKFMVYLQKENIIDESGMPKERFSAEFPKEGPSILRIQQVVRGDSAAYFCASSPESNTEAFFGQGTRLTVV.